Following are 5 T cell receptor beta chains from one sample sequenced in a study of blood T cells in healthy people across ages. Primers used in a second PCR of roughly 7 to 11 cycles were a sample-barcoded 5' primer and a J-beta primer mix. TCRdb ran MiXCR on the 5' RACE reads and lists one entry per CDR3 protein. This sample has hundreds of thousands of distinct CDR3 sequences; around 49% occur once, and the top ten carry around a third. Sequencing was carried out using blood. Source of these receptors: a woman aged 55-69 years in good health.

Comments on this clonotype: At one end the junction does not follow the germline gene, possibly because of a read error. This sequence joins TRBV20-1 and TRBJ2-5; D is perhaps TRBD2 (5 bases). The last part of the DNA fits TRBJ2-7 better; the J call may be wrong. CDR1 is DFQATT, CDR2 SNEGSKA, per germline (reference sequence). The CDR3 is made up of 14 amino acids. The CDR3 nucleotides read TGCAGTACTAGACAATCGACCGTAACCTACGAGCAGTACTTC. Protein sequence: CSTRQSTVTYEQYF.

The CDR3 is CASTDRARKYNEQFF. CDR3 nucleotide sequence: TGTGCCAGCACCGATCGCGCGCGGAAGTACAATGAGCAGTTCTTC. The chain joins TRBV28 to TRBJ2-1; D ambiguous. The CDR3 length is 15 residues. Germline V gene data show CDR1 as MDHEN and CDR2 as SYDVKM. Trimming removed 7 bases from V and 4 bases from J, with 17 bases in between.

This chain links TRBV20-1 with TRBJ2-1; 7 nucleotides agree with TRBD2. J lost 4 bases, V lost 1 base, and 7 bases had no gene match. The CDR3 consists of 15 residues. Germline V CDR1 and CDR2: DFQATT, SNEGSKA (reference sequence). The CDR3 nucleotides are TGCAGTGCTAGAGGCTCTACTAGCGATTACAATGAGCAGTTCTTC. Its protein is CSARGSTSDYNEQFF.

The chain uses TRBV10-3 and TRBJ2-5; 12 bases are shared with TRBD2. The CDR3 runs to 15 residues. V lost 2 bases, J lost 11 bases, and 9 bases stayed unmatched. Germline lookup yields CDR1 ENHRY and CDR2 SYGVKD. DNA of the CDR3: TGTGCCATCAGTGAGCGGACTAGCGGGGACAATGAGCAGTACTTC. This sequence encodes CAISERTSGDNEQYF.

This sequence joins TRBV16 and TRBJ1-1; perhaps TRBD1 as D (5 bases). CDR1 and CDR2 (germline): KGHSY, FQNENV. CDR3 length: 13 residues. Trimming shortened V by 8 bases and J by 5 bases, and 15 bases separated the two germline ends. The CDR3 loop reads CASRDYTGTEAFF. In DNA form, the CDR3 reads TGTGCCAGCCGGGACTATACGGGTACTGAAGCTTTCTTT.